The sequence of this T cell receptor (beta chain) was determined in a study of T cells in Graves' hyperthyroidism and ophthalmopathy (dated by TCRdb to between 2019 and 2020). About the full investigation: Peripheral blood was collected at initial diagnosis, before any treatment. To identify TCR V-J signatures that set the groups apart, the researchers used a discovery cohort of more than 95 patients, made up of roughly 45 with Graves' ophthalmopathy and 57 with stable Graves' hyperthyroidism. Prospective prediction of ophthalmopathy was tested in an independent validation cohort of approximately 19 hyperthyroidism patients and 15 to 17 patients who later progressed to ophthalmopathy. The 100 discovery patients were randomly split 7:3 into training and test sets. In several Graves' hyperthyroidism patients, the study also compared T-cell repertoires from thyroid tissue with T-cell repertoires from blood. Once sampling was done, hyperthyroidism patients were given methimazole at a starting dose of 30 mg daily, whereas ophthalmopathy patients were given high-dose intravenous methylprednisolone. TCR Vbeta CDR3 sequencing of some 140 peripheral blood samples (43 ophthalmopathy, 70 to 85 hyperthyroidism and approximately 17 progressor patients) is reported in the paper.

CDR1 and CDR2, looked up from the germline V gene (reference sequence), are SEHNR and FQNEAQ. From the cysteine up to the phenylalanine, the CDR3 has a length of 16 residues. Only CDR3 DNA remains: 48 bases, in frame from the first base. V is shortened by 4 bases, J by 0 bases, and the region joining them spans 16 bases. A patient counted as having stable Graves' hyperthyroidism if no progression to ophthalmopathy occurred over 18 months of follow-up. The hyperthyroidism patients were between 18 and 65 years old and newly diagnosed, with a disease duration of less than 2 months. Exclusion was applied to patients with uncontrolled infections, other autoimmune diseases, pregnancy or lactation. Diagnoses were established on the basis of clinical symptoms, serum thyroxine and TRAb, thyroid ultrasound, and orbital computed tomography. PBMCs were isolated from about 9.1 ml of fresh peripheral blood by Ficoll-Paque density gradient centrifugation. Trizol reagent was used to extract total RNA, and RNA quality was then checked on an Agilent 2100 Bioanalyzer.

Amplification of TCR beta CDR3 regions was carried out from RNA transcripts. For the first round of RT-PCR on the TCR CDR3, the HTBI primer set was used together with the Qiagen OneStep RT-PCR kit. Libraries were constructed in a second round of multiplex PCR, after which size selection and purification were performed. Sequencing of the libraries was done on an Illumina HiSeq2000 using paired-end 100 bp reads. The original pipeline was this. SOAPnuke was used to process the raw data, with reads discarded if the reads contained adapters or uncalled bases, had a mean Phred below 15, or lacked an exact constant-primer or identifier match. COPE v1.2.5 was used to merge the high-quality paired reads, and each unique nucleotide sequence was defined as a clonotype. MiTCR v1.1 was used to align the clonotypes against IMGT TRBV, TRBD and TRBJ reference segments. The analysis included only V-J combinations with a frequency above 0.0001, which together covered around 99% of the repertoires. A TCS score was defined as the ratio between F50 (clonal expansion) and ExV (chaos), using BLOSUM62-based TCRdist between CDR3 peptides within each V-J. Welch's t-statistics and random forest reduced around 510 V-J features to 10 to 15, which were used in a naive Bayes classifier (R e1071). TCRdb trimmed the raw reads at Q25, called clones with MiXCR and kept productive beta chains. Rows are combined by CDR3 protein, so each entry shows the most common genes and DNA. TCRdb's processing, not the study's, gives the V and J calls here. The sample table lists roughly 200,000 distinct CDR3 sequences, about a sixth of them with a count of one. 40% to 65% of the sample is in the top ten clones.

Beyond this particular receptor, the publication reports: Sample size was not statistically predetermined, and blinding of investigators to group allocation was not performed. A model built on a 13 V-J signature distinguished ophthalmopathy from stable hyperthyroidism, reaching approximately 89% sensitivity and 81.08% specificity in cross-validation and 80%/75% in testing. Most expanded thyroid clonotypes (frequency above 0.001) were also detected in blood, suggesting blood repertoires may reflect thyroid immune responses. In validation, the model predicted progression to ophthalmopathy a median of 6.5 months before onset, with over 60% sensitivity and 72.22% specificity.

This clonotype has only a few counts. This receptor's antigen is unknown. No qualities accompany the bases; no much larger clone lies one base away. The chain uses TRBV7-9 and TRBJ2-7; possibly the D gene is TRBD1, per 6 matching bases. The TCR was taken from a woman between 45 and 60 years old with Graves' hyperthyroidism. The sequenced sample consisted of blood. In nucleotide form, the sequence is TGTGCCAGCAGCTCCCCGGGACAACCGAACTCCTACGAGCAGTACTTC. Its coded protein is CASSSPGQPNSYEQYF. Reference TRBV7-9 and TRBJ2-7 proteins supply the regions before and after the CDR3; the full variable domain is: DTGVSQNPRHKITKRGQNVTFRCDPISEHNRLYWYRQTLGQGPEFLTYFQNEAQLEKSRLLSDRFSAERPKGSFSTLEIQRTEQGDSAMYLCASSSPGQPNSYEQYFGPGTRLTVT.